The T cell receptor beta chain under discussion was sequenced for a study of radiotherapy plus CTLA-4 blockade in lung cancer. The CDR3 runs 14 residues. Germline V gene sequence: CDR1 ENHRY, CDR2 SYGVKD. Trimming removed 6 bases from V and 6 bases from J, with 12 bases in between. In the case of this clone: Its specificity is not known.

Patients in the study, people with chemo-refractory metastatic non-small-cell lung cancer, received focal radiation plus ipilimumab CTLA-4 blockade. The data were produced by immunoSEQ multiplex PCR, yet TCRdb's version contains in-frame clones alone and is incomplete. Of roughly 59,000 clones in the sample, 70% to 80% were seen once. Points from the study as a whole: The authors reported that early blood T cell clone dynamics, with interferon-beta, best predicted response. TCR clones from tumors expanded in blood after radiotherapy plus ipilimumab.

The receptor's source is a human donor with non-small cell lung cancer whose response to radiotherapy plus ipilimumab could not be evaluated. This chain uses TRBV10-3 with TRBJ1-6, with D perhaps matching TRBD1 (6 bases). Sequencing was performed on peripheral blood, taken from a patient treated with radiotherapy plus ipilimumab. CDR3 coding DNA: TGTGCCATCAGAGGACAGTCGAGTAATTCACCCCTCCACTTT. This gives the protein CAIRGQSSNSPLHF.